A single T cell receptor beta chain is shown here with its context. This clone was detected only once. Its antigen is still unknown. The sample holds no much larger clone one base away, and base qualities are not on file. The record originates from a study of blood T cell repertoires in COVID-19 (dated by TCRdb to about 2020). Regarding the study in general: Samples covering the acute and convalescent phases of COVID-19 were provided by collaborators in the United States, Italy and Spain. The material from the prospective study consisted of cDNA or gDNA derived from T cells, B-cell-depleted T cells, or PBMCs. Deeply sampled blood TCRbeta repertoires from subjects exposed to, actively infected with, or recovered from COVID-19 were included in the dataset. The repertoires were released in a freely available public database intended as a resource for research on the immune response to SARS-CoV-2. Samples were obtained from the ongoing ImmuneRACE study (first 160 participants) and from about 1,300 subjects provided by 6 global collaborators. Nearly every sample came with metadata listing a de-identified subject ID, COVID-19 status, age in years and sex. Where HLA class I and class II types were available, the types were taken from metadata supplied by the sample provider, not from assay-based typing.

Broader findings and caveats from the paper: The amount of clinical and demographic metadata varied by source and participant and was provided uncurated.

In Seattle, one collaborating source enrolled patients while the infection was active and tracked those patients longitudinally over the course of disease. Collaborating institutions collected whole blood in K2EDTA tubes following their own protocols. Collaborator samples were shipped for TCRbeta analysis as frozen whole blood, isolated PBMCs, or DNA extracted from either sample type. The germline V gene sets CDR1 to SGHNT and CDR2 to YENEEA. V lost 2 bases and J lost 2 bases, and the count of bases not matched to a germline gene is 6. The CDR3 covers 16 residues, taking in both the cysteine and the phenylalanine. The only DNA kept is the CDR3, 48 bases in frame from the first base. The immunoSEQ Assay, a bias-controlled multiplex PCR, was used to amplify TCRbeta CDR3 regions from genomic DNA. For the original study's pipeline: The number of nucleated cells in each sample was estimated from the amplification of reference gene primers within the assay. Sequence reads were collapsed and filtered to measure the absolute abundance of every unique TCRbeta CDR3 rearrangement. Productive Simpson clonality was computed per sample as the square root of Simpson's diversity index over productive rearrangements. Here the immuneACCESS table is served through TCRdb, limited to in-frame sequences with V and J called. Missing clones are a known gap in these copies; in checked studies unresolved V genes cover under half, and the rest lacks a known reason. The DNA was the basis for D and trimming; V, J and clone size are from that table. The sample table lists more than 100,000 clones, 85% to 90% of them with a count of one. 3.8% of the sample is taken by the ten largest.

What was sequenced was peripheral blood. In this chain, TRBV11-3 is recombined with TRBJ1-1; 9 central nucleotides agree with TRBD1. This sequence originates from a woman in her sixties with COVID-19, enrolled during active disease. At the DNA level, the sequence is TGTGCCAGCAGCTTACCGGGACAGGGTTGCAACACTGAAGCTTTCTTT. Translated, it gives CASSLPGQGCNTEAFF.